Shown below are 26 T cell receptor beta chains from a single sample sequenced in a study of human T cells and chemical hapten exposure. Sample time point: patch test 2, 6 weeks after DPC sensitization. Indicated treatment: therapeutic diphenylcyclopropenone sensitization with weekly scalp DPC. TCRdb recomputed calls from the RACE reads with MiXCR, one row per CDR3 protein. The data show 110,000 to 150,000 distinct CDR3 sequences, 10% to 15% seen once. The specimen comprised whole blood, sampled in connection with sensitization to the hapten diphenylcyclopropenone (DPC). The receptors stem from a woman aged 45-65 years with alopecia areata. Some clones in this sample may be carry-over from other donors' samples.

This clonotype has only a few counts. The chain employs TRBV7-2 and TRBJ1-4; D unresolved. Germline V lookup: CDR1 SGHTA, CDR2 FQGNSA. This CDR3 has 13 residues. V was clipped by 6 bases and J by 1 base, with 6 bases between them. This CDR3 is CASRQLTNEKLFF. The CDR3 bases are TGTGCCAGCAGACAGCTAACTAATGAAAAACTGTTTTTT.

This clonotype was seen a few times. This rearrangement joins TRBV12-3 or TRBV12-4 to TRBJ1-1; weak D call: TRBD1 (5 bases). This CDR3 spans 12 amino acids. V was trimmed by 5 bases and J by 9 bases, leaving 13 bases between them. This chain's CDR3 is CASSHSGAQAFF. The CDR3 DNA reads as TGTGCCAGCAGTCACTCCGGGGCGCAAGCTTTCTTT.

This clonotype was observed at least ten times. This sequence joins TRBV6-5 and TRBJ2-1; D perhaps matches TRBD2 (6 bases). The CDR3 has 14 residues. From germline, CDR1 is MNHEY and CDR2 SVGAGI. V lost 8 bases and J 0 bases, leaving 11 bases between the germline ends. The DNA of the CDR3 is TGTGCCAGCCTAGCGCGTAGCTCCTACAATGAGCAGTTCTTC. Translated, it gives CASLARSSYNEQFF.

This clonotype was counted many times. This sequence joins TRBV11-2 and TRBJ2-3, with 7 positions matching TRBD1. The CDR3 runs to 15 residues. CDR1 SGHAT and CDR2 FQNNGV come from the germline V gene. The V and J ends lost 3 bases and 4 bases, in that order; junction bases with no gene match: 7. CDR3 region: CASSLDRSAADTQYF. The CDR3 bases are TGTGCCAGCAGCTTGGACAGGAGTGCGGCAGATACGCAGTATTTT.

This clonotype was seen a few times. This chain joins TRBV25-1 and TRBJ1-1; TRBD1 agrees at 7 bases. The V and J ends lost 8 bases and 1 base, in that order; junction bases with no gene match: 10. CDR3 length: 15 residues. The germline CDR1 and CDR2 sequences are MGHDK and SYGVNS. CDR3 DNA sequence: TGTGCCAGCCGTTCTCAGGGGACAGAGAACACTGAAGCTTTCTTT. Its translation is CASRSQGTENTEAFF.

This chain links TRBV4-3 with TRBJ2-3, with D perhaps matching TRBD1 (7 bases). The germline V gene has CDR1 LGHNA and CDR2 YSLEER. The V end lost 0 bases, the J end lost 6 bases, and 16 bases lay between the germline ends. The CDR3 length is 16 residues. The CDR3 DNA reads as TGCGCCAGCAGCCAAGACCGGGGGACAGCTGTCGATACGCAGTATTTT. Amino acid sequence: CASSQDRGTAVDTQYF.

The chain joins TRBV25-1 to TRBJ1-1; D is perhaps TRBD1 (5 bases). CDR1 MGHDK and CDR2 SYGVNS come from the germline V gene. The CDR3 length is 13 residues. The V end lost 5 bases, the J end lost 4 bases, and 11 bases lay between the germline ends. Here the CDR3 DNA reads TGTGCCAGCAGTCCGGGGCACCCCACTGAAGCTTTCTTT. Translation: CASSPGHPTEAFF. The full variable domain, with the rest looked up from reference TRBV25-1 and TRBJ1-1, is EADIYQTPRYLVIGTGKKITLECSQTMGHDKMYWYQQDPGMELHLIHYSYGVNSTEKGDLSSESTVSRIRTEHFPLTLESARPSHTSQYLCASSPGHPTEAFFGQGTRLTVV.

The gene calls are TRBV5-4 and TRBJ1-2; a weak D match, TRBD1 (5 bases). Deletions cut 4 bases from V and 4 bases from J, with 11 bases between. This CDR3 has 13 amino acids. The germline CDR1 and CDR2 sequences are SGHNT and YYREEE (reference sequence). CDR3 coding DNA: TGTGCCAGCAGCCGGGACTGGACCTATGGCTACACCTTC. Amino acid sequence: CASSRDWTYGYTF.

Remarks on this clonotype: At one end, the junction sequence differs from germline, possibly due to a read error. V gene TRBV6-4 combines with J gene TRBJ2-1; 11 bases line up with TRBD1. The germline gives CDR1 MRHNA, CDR2 SNTAGT. The CDR3 runs to 15 residues. CDR3 residues: CVSSGQGALLNEQFF. The CDR3 region has the DNA TGTGTCAGCAGCGGACAGGGGGCCCTCTTAAATGAGCAGTTCTTC.

This clonotype appeared a single time. The rearrangement joins TRBV19 to TRBJ2-1; 9 nucleotides line up with TRBD2. Losses at the gene ends were 8 bases for V and 1 base for J; bases not matched to a gene: 9. This CDR3 comprises 16 residues. Per germline, CDR1 LNHDA and CDR2 SQIVND (reference sequence). The CDR3 DNA sequence: TGTGCCAGTGCGAGGGCGGGAGGGCCGTCCTACAATGAGCAGTTCTTC. Translation: CASARAGGPSYNEQFF.

At least ten counts were recorded for this clonotype. The chain combines TRBV18 with TRBJ2-7; D gene uncertain. The CDR3 spans 13 residues. Trimming cost V 6 bases and J 2 bases, with 11 bases left between them. Looked up from germline, CDR1 is KGHSH and CDR2 is LQKENI. The CDR3 bases are TGTGCCAGCTCCCCCGACACAACCTACGAGCAGTACTTC. This codes for CASSPDTTYEQYF.

Ten or more counts support this clonotype. The chain employs TRBV18 and TRBJ2-1; D not certain. Trimming removed 2 bases from V and 3 bases from J, with 17 bases in between. This CDR3 comprises 17 residues. In germline, CDR1 is KGHSH, CDR2 LQKENI. CDR3 coding DNA: TGTGCCAGCTCACCATGGGCAGCCCAAAGCTTCTACAATGAGCAGTTCTTC. It is translated as CASSPWAAQSFYNEQFF. The complete variable domain, with remaining parts taken from reference TRBV18 and TRBJ2-1, reads NAGVMQNPRHLVRRRGQEARLRCSPMKGHSHVYWYRQLPEEGLKFMVYLQKENIIDESGMPKERFSAEFPKEGPSILRIQQVVRGDSAAYFCASSPWAAQSFYNEQFFGPGTRLTVL.

This clonotype was observed a handful of times. V is TRBV7-3 and J is TRBJ2-1; possible D gene TRBD2, 6 bases. The V end lost 5 bases, the J end lost 5 bases, and 13 bases lay between the germline ends. This CDR3 contains 14 residues. The germline gives CDR1 SGHTA, CDR2 FQGTGA. This chain's CDR3 is CASSPTRGDNEQFF. DNA of the CDR3: TGTGCCAGCAGCCCGACTAGGGGCGACAATGAGCAGTTCTTC.

This clonotype turned up a few times. The chain carries TRBV6-6 and TRBJ2-5; maybe TRBD1 (6 bases). V was shortened by 5 bases and J by 2 bases, with 12 bases between the two germline ends. This CDR3 region has 14 residues. The germline V gene encodes CDR1 MNHNY and CDR2 SVGAGI (reference sequence). The CDR3 DNA sequence: TGTGCCAGCAGTGTAGACAGGCCTCAAGAGACCCAGTACTTC. Translating gives CASSVDRPQETQYF.

At least ten counts were recorded for this clonotype. The V gene is TRBV4-2, the J gene TRBJ2-3; unclear D gene. The CDR3 consists of 17 residues. The germline V gene encodes CDR1 LGHNA and CDR2 YNFKEQ. Between the trimmed V and J ends, which lost 0 bases and 0 bases, there was a span of 13 bases. CDR3 DNA: TGTGCCAGCAGCCAAGAGCGGCTAGGAGTTAGCACAGATACGCAGTATTTT. Translating gives CASSQERLGVSTDTQYF.

The chain uses TRBV6-1 and TRBJ2-7; the D gene is possibly TRBD2 (6 bases). Germline lookup yields CDR1 MNHNS and CDR2 SASEGT. This CDR3 contains 12 residues. Trimming took off 7 bases at V and 7 bases at J, with 14 bases between the two ends. The CDR3: CASTVGAGEQYF. In nucleotides, the CDR3 is TGTGCCAGCACCGTAGGTGCGGGGGAGCAGTACTTC.

This clonotype was counted at least ten times. The rearrangement links TRBV12-3 or TRBV12-4 to TRBJ1-3, with no clear D. The ends were cut back, 5 bases at V and 5 bases at J, with 13 bases in the middle. This CDR3 spans 14 amino acids. The CDR3 sequence: CASSVPEGRNTIYF. DNA for the CDR3: TGTGCCAGCAGTGTCCCCGAAGGGCGAAACACCATATATTTT.

The chain is built from TRBV27 and TRBJ1-1; D ambiguous. The CDR3 consists of 16 residues. CDR1 is MNHEY, CDR2 SMNVEV, per germline (reference sequence). Trimming removed 0 bases at V and 1 base at J, with 12 bases between. CDR3 coding DNA: TGTGCCAGCAGTTTATCTGGCAGAACGAGGAACACTGAAGCTTTCTTT. Residues: CASSLSGRTRNTEAFF.

This chain joins TRBV14 and TRBJ2-7, with unresolved D. The CDR3 is 17 residues long. CDR1 SGHDN and CDR2 FVKESK come from the germline V gene. V shed 0 bases and J shed 0 bases, with 15 bases lying between them. CDR3 in DNA: TGTGCCAGCAGCCAAGATCGGTCACGGCCGAGCTCCTACGAGCAGTACTTC. Amino acid sequence: CASSQDRSRPSSYEQYF.

This clonotype came up a few times. The rearrangement uses TRBV6-2 or TRBV6-3 and TRBJ2-7, with TRBD1 matching 8 bases. J gave up 2 bases and V 4 bases, and 4 bases lay outside the gene matches. The CDR3 runs to 14 residues. Per germline, CDR1 MNHEY and CDR2 SVGEGT. DNA of the CDR3: TGTGCCAGCAGTTTAGGACAGGGTACCTACGAGCAGTACTTC. Its protein is CASSLGQGTYEQYF.

This clonotype showed up many times. This chain links TRBV7-8 with TRBJ2-5, with TRBD2 matching 12 bases. The length of the CDR3 is 17 residues. CDR1 is SGHVS, CDR2 FQNEAQ, per germline. V lost 2 bases and J lost 4; bases outside the gene matches: 8. The CDR3 region is CASSLMASGRAVETQYF. The CDR3 DNA reads TGTGCCAGCAGCTTAATGGCTAGCGGGAGGGCCGTAGAGACCCAGTACTTC.

This clonotype was found a few times. A much larger clone lies a single base off, so this may be a read error. The rearrangement joins TRBV28 to TRBJ1-1; perhaps TRBD1 as D (6 bases). V shed 8 bases and J shed 0 bases, with 10 bases lying between them. The CDR3 loop spans 13 amino acids. The germline V gene encodes CDR1 MDHEN and CDR2 SYDVKM. This CDR3 reads CASATGLNTEAFF. CDR3 nucleotides: TGTGCCAGCGCAACAGGGCTGAACACTGAAGCTTTCTTT.

This clonotype was detected many times. CDR3 protein: CASSTGHGYEQYF. CDR3 bases: TGCGCCAGCAGTACCGGTCACGGGTACGAGCAGTACTTC. The chain combines TRBV5-1 with TRBJ2-7; D gene ambiguous. This CDR3 is 13 amino acids long. Trimming took 5 bases from V and 4 from J, leaving 13 bases between them. Per the germline V gene, CDR1 is SGHRS and CDR2 is YFSETQ.

This clonotype showed up just a few times. The chain links TRBV20-1 to TRBJ1-5, with 9 bases aligning to TRBD1. Trimming at V came to 8 bases and at J to 4 bases, leaving 6 bases not matched to a gene. CDR3 length: 13 amino acids. Germline CDR1 reads DFQATT; CDR2 reads SNEGSKA (reference sequence). The CDR3 nucleotides read TGCAGTACTAACAGGGGGCGGAATCAGCCCCAGCATTTT. As protein: CSTNRGRNQPQHF.

This clonotype occurred a few times. The genes are TRBV18 and TRBJ2-1, with D possibly being TRBD1 or TRBD2 (5 bases each). This CDR3 spans 17 amino acids. Trimming left V 0 bases short and J 0 bases short, with 12 bases between. Germline values: CDR1 KGHSH, CDR2 LQKENI. CDR3 amino acids: CASSPPHRRSSYNEQFF. For the CDR3, the DNA is TGTGCCAGCTCACCACCGCACAGGAGGAGCTCCTACAATGAGCAGTTCTTC.

This clonotype showed up many times. This sequence joins TRBV20-1 and TRBJ1-2, with 8 bases fitting TRBD1. V trimming: 6 bases; J trimming: 6 bases; junction bases outside the gene matches: 18. From germline, CDR1 is DFQATT and CDR2 SNEGSKA (reference sequence). The CDR3 length is 16 residues. This CDR3 is CSAYSPGGGEVDGYTF. The CDR3 bases are TGCAGTGCCTACTCGCCAGGGGGCGGAGAAGTAGATGGCTACACCTTC.